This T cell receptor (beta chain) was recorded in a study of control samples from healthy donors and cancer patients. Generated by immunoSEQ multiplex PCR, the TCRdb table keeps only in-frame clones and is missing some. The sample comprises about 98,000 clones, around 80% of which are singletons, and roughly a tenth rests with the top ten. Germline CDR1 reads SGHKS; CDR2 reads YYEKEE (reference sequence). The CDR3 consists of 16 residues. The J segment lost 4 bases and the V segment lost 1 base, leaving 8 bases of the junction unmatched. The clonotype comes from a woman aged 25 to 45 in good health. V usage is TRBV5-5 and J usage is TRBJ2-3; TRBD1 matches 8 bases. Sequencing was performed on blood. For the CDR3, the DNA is TGTGCCAGCAGCTTGAGGACAGGGCTCTCAGCAGATACGCAGTATTTT. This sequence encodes CASSLRTGLSADTQYF.